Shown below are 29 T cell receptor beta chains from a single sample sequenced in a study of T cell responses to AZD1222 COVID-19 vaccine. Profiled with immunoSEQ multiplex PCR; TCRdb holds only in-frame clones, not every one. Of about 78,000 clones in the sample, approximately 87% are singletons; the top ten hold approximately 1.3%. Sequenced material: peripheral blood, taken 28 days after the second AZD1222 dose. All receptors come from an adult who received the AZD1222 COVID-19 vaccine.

CDR3 in DNA: TGTGCCAGCAGCCCGTACGGGAACACTGAAGCTTTCTTT. The encoded protein is CASSPYGNTEAFF. This chain links TRBV7-3 with TRBJ1-1, with D unclear. Germline CDR1 SGHTA, CDR2 FQGTGA. V dropped 5 bases and J dropped 1 base, with 8 bases sitting between them. This CDR3 is 13 amino acids long.

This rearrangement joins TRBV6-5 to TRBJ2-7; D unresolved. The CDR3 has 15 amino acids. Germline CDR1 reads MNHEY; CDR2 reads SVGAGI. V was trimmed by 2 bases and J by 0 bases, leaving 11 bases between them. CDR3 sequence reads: CASSYGGVSSYEQYF. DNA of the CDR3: TGTGCCAGCAGTTACGGCGGCGTTAGCTCCTACGAGCAGTACTTC.

Written as DNA, the CDR3 is TGTGCCAGCAGTTTAGCTACGACAGGGGGTTTTTATAATTCACCCCTCCACTTT. Translating it yields CASSLATTGGFYNSPLHF. The chain joins TRBV28 to TRBJ1-6; the match to TRBD1 covers 9 bases. J lost 4 bases, V lost 2 bases, and 9 bases had no gene match. The length of the CDR3 is 18 residues. Per germline, CDR1 MDHEN and CDR2 SYDVKM.

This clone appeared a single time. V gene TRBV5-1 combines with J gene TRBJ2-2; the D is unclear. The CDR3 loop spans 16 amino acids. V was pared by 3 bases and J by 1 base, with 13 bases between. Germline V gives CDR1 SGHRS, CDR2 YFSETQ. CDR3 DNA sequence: TGCGCCAGCAGCTACCCGGCCCCCGGGAACACCGGGGAGCTGTTTTTT. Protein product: CASSYPAPGNTGELFF.

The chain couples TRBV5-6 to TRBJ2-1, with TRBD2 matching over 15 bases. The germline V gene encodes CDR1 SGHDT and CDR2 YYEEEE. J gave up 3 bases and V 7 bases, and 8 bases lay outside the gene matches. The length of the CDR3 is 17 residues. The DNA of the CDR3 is TGTGCCAGCTTGGGGACTAGCGGGGGGTACCGCTACAATGAGCAGTTCTTC. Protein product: CASLGTSGGYRYNEQFF.

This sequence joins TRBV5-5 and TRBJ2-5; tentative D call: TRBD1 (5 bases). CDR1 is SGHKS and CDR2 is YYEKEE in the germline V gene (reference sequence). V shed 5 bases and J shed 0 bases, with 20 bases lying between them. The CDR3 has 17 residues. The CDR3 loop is CASRSILRGRHQETQYF. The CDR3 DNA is TGTGCCAGCAGGTCCATCCTTAGGGGCAGACACCAAGAGACCCAGTACTTC.

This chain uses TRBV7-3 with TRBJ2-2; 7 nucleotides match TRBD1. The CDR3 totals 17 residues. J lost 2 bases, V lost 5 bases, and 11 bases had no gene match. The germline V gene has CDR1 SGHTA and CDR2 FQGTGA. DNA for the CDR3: TGTGCCAGCAGCCGTCGCCGGGACAGTCCTAACACCGGGGAGCTGTTTTTT. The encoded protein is CASSRRRDSPNTGELFF.

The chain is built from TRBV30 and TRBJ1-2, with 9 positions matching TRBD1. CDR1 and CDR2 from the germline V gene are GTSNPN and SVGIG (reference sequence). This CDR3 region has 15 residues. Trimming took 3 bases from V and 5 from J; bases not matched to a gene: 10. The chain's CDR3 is CAWRALQGAWYGYTF. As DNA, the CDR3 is TGTGCCTGGAGGGCGTTACAGGGGGCTTGGTATGGCTACACCTTC.

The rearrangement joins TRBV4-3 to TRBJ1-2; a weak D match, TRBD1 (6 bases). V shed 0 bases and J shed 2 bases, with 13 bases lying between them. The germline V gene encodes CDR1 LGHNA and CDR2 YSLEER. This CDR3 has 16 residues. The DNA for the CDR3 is TGCGCCAGCAGCCAAGATCTTCGGCAGGGGAACTATGGCTACACCTTC. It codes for CASSQDLRQGNYGYTF.

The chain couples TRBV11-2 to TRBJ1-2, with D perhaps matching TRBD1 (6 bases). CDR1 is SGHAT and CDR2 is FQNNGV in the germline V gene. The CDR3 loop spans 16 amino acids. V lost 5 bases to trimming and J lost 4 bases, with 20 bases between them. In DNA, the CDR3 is TGTGCCAGCAGCCCCCTAGGTCAGGGGAGGGGCTATGGCTACACCTTC. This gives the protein CASSPLGQGRGYGYTF. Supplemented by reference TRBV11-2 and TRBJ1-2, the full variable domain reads EAGVAQSPRYKIIEKRQSVAFWCNPISGHATLYWYQQILGQGPKLLIQFQNNGVVDDSQLPKDRFSAERLKGVDSTLKIQPAKLEDSAVYLCASSPLGQGRGYGYTFGSGTRLTVV.

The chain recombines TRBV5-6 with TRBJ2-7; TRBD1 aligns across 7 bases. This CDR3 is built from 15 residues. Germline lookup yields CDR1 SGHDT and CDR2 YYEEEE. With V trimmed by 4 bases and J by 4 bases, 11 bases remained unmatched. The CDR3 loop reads CASSPLDRSRYEQYF. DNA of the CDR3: TGTGCCAGCAGCCCCTTGGACAGGTCTAGGTACGAGCAGTACTTC.

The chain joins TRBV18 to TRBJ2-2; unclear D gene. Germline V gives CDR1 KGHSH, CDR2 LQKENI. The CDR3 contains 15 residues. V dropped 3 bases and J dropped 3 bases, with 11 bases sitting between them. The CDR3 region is CASSPVSRYTGELFF. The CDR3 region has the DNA TGTGCCAGCTCACCCGTCAGCCGCTACACCGGGGAGCTGTTTTTT.

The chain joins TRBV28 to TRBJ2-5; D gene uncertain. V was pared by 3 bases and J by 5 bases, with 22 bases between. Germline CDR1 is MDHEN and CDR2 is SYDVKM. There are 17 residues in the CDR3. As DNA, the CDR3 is TGTGCCAGCAGTTTTAATTCGTGGCTGCCCCTTCCGGAGACCCAGTACTTC. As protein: CASSFNSWLPLPETQYF.

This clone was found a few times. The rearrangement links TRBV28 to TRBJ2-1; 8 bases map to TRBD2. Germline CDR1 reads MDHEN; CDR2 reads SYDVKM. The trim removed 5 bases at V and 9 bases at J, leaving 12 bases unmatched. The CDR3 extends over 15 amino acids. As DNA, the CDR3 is TGTGCCAGCAGTGCTCTGGAGGGACGGGAGGGTGAGCAGTTCTTC. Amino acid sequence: CASSALEGREGEQFF.

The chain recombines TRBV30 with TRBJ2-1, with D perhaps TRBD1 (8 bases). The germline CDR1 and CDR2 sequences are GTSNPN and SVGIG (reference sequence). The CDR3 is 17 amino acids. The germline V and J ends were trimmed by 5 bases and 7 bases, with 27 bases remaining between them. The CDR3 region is CAWSRGRLRSGGNEQFF. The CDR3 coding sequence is TGTGCCTGGTCCAGGGGGCGCTTAAGATCGGGGGGTAATGAGCAGTTCTTC.

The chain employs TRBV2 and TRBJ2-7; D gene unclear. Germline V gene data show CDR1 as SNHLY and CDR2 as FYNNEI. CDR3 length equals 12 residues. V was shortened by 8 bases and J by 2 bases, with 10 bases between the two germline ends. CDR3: CASLLDTYEQYF. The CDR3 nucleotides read TGTGCCAGCCTGCTCGACACCTACGAGCAGTACTTC.

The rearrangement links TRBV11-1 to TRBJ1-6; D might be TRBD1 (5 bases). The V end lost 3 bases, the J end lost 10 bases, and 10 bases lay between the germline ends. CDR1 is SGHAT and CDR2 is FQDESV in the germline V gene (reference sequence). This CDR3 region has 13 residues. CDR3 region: CASSLEGRSPLHF. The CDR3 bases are TGTGCCAGCAGCTTGGAGGGGCGGTCACCCCTCCACTTT.

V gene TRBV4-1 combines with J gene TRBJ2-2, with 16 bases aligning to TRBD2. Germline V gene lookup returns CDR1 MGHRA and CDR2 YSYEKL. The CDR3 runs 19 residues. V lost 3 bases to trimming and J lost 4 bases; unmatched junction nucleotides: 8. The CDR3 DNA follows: TGCGCCAGCAGCCAGCCGGGACTAGCGGGGGGGCGAAGCACCGGGGAGCTGTTTTTT. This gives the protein CASSQPGLAGGRSTGELFF.

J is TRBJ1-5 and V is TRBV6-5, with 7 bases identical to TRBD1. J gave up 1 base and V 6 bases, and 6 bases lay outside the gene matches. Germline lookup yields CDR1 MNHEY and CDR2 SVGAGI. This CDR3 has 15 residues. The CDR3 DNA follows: TGTGCCAGCAGCAACACACAGGGGAGCAATCAGCCCCAGCATTTT. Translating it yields CASSNTQGSNQPQHF.

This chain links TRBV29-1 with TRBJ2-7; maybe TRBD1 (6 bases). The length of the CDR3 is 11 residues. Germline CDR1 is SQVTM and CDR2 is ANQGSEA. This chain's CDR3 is CSATGSYEQYF. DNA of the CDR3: TGCAGTGCAACAGGGTCCTACGAGCAGTACTTC.

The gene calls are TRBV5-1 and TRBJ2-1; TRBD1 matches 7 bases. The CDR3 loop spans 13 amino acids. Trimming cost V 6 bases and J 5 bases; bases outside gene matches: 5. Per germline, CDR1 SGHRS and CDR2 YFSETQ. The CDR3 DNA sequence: TGCGCCAGCAAAGGGACAGTGCACAATGAGCAGTTCTTC. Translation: CASKGTVHNEQFF.

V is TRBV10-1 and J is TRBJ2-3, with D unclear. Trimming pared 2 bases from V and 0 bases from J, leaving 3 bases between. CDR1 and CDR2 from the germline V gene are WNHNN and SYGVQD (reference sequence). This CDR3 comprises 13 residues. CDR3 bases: TGCGCCAGCAGTGAGGACAGCACAGATACGCAGTATTTT. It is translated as CASSEDSTDTQYF.

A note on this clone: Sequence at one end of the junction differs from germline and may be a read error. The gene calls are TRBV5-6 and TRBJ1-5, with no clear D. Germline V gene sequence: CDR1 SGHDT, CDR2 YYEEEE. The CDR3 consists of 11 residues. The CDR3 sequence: CASTFRAPADF. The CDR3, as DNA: TGTGCCAGCACCTTCCGGGCACCCGCCGATTTT.

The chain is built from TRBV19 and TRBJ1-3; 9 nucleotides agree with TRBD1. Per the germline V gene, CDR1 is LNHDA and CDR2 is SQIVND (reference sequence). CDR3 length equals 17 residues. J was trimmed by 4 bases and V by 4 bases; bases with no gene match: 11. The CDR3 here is CASSKTGGAFEGNTIYF. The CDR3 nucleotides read TGTGCCAGTAGTAAAACAGGGGGCGCGTTTGAAGGAAACACCATATATTTT.

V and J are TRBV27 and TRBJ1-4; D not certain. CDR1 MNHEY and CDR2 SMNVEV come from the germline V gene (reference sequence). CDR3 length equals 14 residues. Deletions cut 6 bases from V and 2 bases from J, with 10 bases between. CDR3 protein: CASSQVYTNEKLFF. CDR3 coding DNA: TGTGCCAGCAGCCAGGTCTACACTAATGAAAAACTGTTTTTT.

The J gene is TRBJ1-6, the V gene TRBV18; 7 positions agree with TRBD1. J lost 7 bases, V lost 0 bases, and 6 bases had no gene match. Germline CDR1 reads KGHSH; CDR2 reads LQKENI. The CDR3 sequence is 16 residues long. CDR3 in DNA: TGTGCCAGCTCACCACCAAACCAGGGGGTGAATTCACCCCTCCACTTT. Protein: CASSPPNQGVNSPLHF.

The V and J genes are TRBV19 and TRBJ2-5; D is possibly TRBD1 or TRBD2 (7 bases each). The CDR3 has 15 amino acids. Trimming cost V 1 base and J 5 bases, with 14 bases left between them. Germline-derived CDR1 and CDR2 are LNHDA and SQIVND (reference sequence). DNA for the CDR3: TGTGCCAGTAGTATAGGCCCAGGGGGAGGGGAGACCCAGTACTTC. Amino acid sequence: CASSIGPGGGETQYF. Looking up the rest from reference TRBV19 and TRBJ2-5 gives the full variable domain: DGGITQSPKYLFRKEGQNVTLSCEQNLNHDAMYWYRQDPGQGLRLIYYSQIVNDFQKGDIAEGYSVSREKKESFPLTVTSAQKNPTAFYLCASSIGPGGGETQYFGPGTRLLVL.

The CDR3 loop reads CASSFQTGAPETQYF. CDR3 DNA sequence: TGTGCCAGCAGCTTCCAAACCGGGGCCCCGGAGACCCAGTACTTC. The chain is built from TRBV7-2 and TRBJ2-5; D possibly uses TRBD1 or TRBD2 (5 bases each). Per germline, CDR1 SGHTA and CDR2 FQGNSA. The CDR3 sequence is 15 residues long. Trimming pared 3 bases from V and 5 bases from J, leaving 16 bases between.

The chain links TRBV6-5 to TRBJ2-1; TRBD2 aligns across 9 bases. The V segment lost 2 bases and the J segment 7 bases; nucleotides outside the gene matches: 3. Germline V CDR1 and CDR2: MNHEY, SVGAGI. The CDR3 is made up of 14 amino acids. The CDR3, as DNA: TGTGCCAGCAGTTACAGCGGGGGGACAAATGAGCAGTTCTTC. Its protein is CASSYSGGTNEQFF.